The subject of this entry is one TCR beta chain. This sample was taken from a study of shared clonotypes between healthy human individuals. Naive CD8 cells, CD45RO-negative and positively selected for CCR7, excluded terminally differentiated effector memory CD45RA+ cells. The table came from immunoSEQ multiplex PCR; TCRdb's copy has only in-frame clones and leaves some out. The repertoire has 550,000 to 600,000 clones, roughly 98% of them found once; the top ten carry approximately 0.3%. The CDR3 has 15 amino acids. Germline CDR1 SGHNT, CDR2 YYREEE (reference sequence). The ends were cut back, 4 bases at V and 5 bases at J, with 19 bases in the middle.

The TCR originated in a man aged 25 to 45 in good health. The sample was naive CD8+ T cells sorted from blood. The V call is TRBV5-4, the J call TRBJ2-7; D possibly corresponds to TRBD2 (7 bases). CDR3 bases: TGTGCCAGCAGCCCCCCCGGGGGCGGGAGCAACGAGCAGTACTTC. As protein: CASSPPGGGSNEQYF.